This T cell receptor (beta chain) was retrieved from a study of blood T cell repertoires in COVID-19 (dated by TCRdb to the early 2020s). General notes on the study: Collaborator samples came from the United States, Italy and Spain and covered acute and convalescent phases of COVID-19. The dataset comprised deeply sampled blood TCRbeta repertoires from subjects exposed to, actively infected with, or recovered from COVID-19. Sample metadata almost always included a de-identified subject ID, COVID-19 status, age in years and sex. The material from the prospective study consisted of cDNA or gDNA derived from T cells, B-cell-depleted T cells, or PBMCs. Where HLA class I and class II types were available, the types were taken from metadata supplied by the sample provider, not from assay-based typing. The samples were drawn from two sources: the first 160 participants of the ongoing ImmuneRACE study, and 1,000 to 1,500 subjects contributed by 6 global collaborators. The repertoires were made available in a free public database intended to serve as a resource for research on the immune response to SARS-CoV-2.

TCRbeta CDR3 regions were amplified from genomic DNA using the immunoSEQ Assay, a bias-controlled multiplex PCR. In the authors' own workflow: The number of nucleated cells in each sample was estimated by amplification of reference gene primers within the assay. To quantify the absolute abundance of each unique TCRbeta CDR3 rearrangement, sequence reads were collapsed and filtered. For each sample, productive Simpson clonality was calculated as the square root of Simpson's diversity index across productive rearrangements. TCRdb took this table from immuneACCESS and kept in-frame rearrangements with V and J called. Such tables lack part of the clones; where checked against another copy, unresolved V genes explain under half of the gap, and the rest is unexplained. The V and J calls and clone size are taken from that table; D and trimming were inferred from the DNA. The table for this sample lists under 400,000 clones; approximately 87% of them were counted only once. The top ten clonotypes cover 10% of the sample.

Study-level results and caveats: The quantity of clinical and demographic metadata differed by source and by participant and was supplied without curation.

One collaborating source in Seattle enrolled patients while the patients were actively infected and followed the patients over time throughout the course of disease. Whole blood was collected in K2EDTA tubes by collaborating institutions according to the institutions' own protocols. For TCRbeta analysis, collaborators shipped samples in one of three forms: frozen whole blood, isolated PBMCs, or DNA extracted from either of those sample types. The sample holds a few counts of this clone. No cognate antigen has been identified for it. Qualities for individual bases were not recorded, and no much larger clone is one base off. The CDR3 starts with the cysteine, ends with the phenylalanine, and has 13 residues. Only the CDR3 portion is preserved as DNA: 39 bases, with reading frame beginning at the first base. The germline V gene yields SNHLY for CDR1 and FYNNEI for CDR2. Deletion took 9 bases off V and 5 bases off J, with a span of 13 bases between the germline ends.

The chain links TRBV2 with TRBJ2-2; the D gene is perhaps TRBD2, on 5 matching bases. The sequenced sample consisted of peripheral blood. The TCR was taken from a woman aged 30 to 39 with COVID-19, enrolled during active disease. The CDR3 region has the sequence CASTVERTGELFF. The base sequence is TGTGCCAGTACGGTTGAGCGGACCGGGGAGCTGTTTTTT.